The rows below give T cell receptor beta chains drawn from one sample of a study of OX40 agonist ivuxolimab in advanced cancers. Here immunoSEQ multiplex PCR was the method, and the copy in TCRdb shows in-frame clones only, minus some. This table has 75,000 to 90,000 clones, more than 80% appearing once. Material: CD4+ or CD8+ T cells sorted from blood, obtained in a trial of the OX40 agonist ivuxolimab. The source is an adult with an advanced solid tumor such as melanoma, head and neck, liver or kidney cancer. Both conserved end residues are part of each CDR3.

CDR3 protein: CASRRTSGKAEQFF; J gene: TRBJ2-1; V gene: TRBV19
CDR3 protein: CSVEGQTDTQYF; J gene: TRBJ2-3; V gene: TRBV29-1
CDR3 protein: CASSPPSRGGDTQYF; J gene: TRBJ2-3; V gene: TRBV18
CDR3 protein: CASSFRDRPYSPLHF; J gene: TRBJ1-6; V gene: TRBV7-8
CDR3 protein: CASSLEMGTEAFF; J gene: TRBJ1-1; V gene: TRBV11-2
CDR3 protein: CASRIFGVGYGYTF; J gene: TRBJ1-2; V gene: TRBV28
CDR3 protein: CAISGSRATEAFF; J gene: TRBJ1-1; V gene: TRBV6-6
CDR3 protein: CASSFGQFYEQYF; J gene: TRBJ2-7; V gene: TRBV7-6
CDR3 protein: CASGLVLGVENTEAFF; J gene: TRBJ1-1; V gene: TRBV12-5
CDR3 protein: CASSEAPSPNTEAFF; J gene: TRBJ1-1; V gene: TRBV2
CDR3 protein: CATNDGSTNEKLFF; J gene: TRBJ1-4; V gene: TRBV10-3
CDR3 protein: CASSRGDRFQGETQYF; J gene: TRBJ2-5; V gene: TRBV4-1
CDR3 protein: CASSQEGLAGTYEQYF; J gene: TRBJ2-7; V gene: TRBV4-2
CDR3 protein: CASSSPGQGGSPLHF; J gene: TRBJ1-6; V gene: TRBV6-5
CDR3 protein: CASSLQIAGISTGELFF; J gene: TRBJ2-2; V gene: TRBV4-1
CDR3 protein: CASSINGGRGNEQFF; J gene: TRBJ2-1; V gene: TRBV19
CDR3 protein: CAVSPLVWGTYEQYF; J gene: TRBJ2-7; V gene: TRBV28
CDR3 protein: CASSFFPRYEQYF; J gene: TRBJ2-7; V gene: TRBV7-9
CDR3 protein: CASSVRLAGLTDTQYF; J gene: TRBJ2-3; V gene: TRBV7-8
CDR3 protein: CASRRQGAFSNTEAFF; J gene: TRBJ1-1; V gene: TRBV7-9
CDR3 protein: CASSERAGLNNEQFF; J gene: TRBJ2-1; V gene: TRBV6-1
CDR3 protein: CASSPRASNEQFF; J gene: TRBJ2-1; V gene: TRBV5-4